This T cell receptor (beta chain) is from a study of OX40 agonist ivuxolimab in advanced cancers. The CDR3 runs to 14 residues. Trimming removed 3 bases from V and 4 bases from J; junction bases left unmatched: 5. Germline assignment: CDR1 MGHRA and CDR2 YSYEKL. The assay was immunoSEQ multiplex PCR, and TCRdb's table has in-frame clones only and misses some. The table includes some 35,000 clones, about three quarters detected once. The sample was CD4+ or CD8+ T cells sorted from blood, taken in a trial of the OX40 agonist ivuxolimab. The clonotype was recovered from an adult with an advanced solid tumor such as melanoma, head and neck, liver or kidney cancer. This sequence joins TRBV4-1 and TRBJ2-5; 7 positions agree with TRBD2. CDR3: CASSHRIAGETQYF. CDR3 in DNA: TGCGCCAGCAGCCACCGAATAGCGGGAGAGACCCAGTACTTC.